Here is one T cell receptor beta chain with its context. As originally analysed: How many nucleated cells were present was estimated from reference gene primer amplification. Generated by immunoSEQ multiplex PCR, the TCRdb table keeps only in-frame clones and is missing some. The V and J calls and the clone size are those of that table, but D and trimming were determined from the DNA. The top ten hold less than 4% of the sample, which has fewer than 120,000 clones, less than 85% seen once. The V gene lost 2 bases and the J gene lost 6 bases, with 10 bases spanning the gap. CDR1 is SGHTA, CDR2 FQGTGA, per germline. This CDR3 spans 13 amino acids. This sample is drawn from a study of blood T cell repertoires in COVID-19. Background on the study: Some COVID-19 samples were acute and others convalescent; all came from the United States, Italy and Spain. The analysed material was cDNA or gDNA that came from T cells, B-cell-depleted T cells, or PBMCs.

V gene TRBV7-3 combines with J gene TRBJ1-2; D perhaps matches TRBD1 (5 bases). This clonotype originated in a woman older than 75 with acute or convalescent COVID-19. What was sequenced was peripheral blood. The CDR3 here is CASSLSGGDGYTF. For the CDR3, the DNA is TGTGCCAGCAGCTTATCGGGGGGAGATGGCTACACCTTC.